Listed here are 6 T cell receptor beta chains from one sample, sequenced in a study of CD8 T cells in Susac syndrome. RNA totalling roughly 0.45 to 1 ug underwent reverse transcription with random hexamers. TCRdb re-called the immunoSEQ multiplex PCR reads through MiXCR, storing one row per CDR3 protein. Here the sample spans some 190,000 distinct CDR3 sequences, roughly 94% being singletons. Sample: CD4+ T cells from PBMCs. The receptors were sampled from a human donor in good health.

This chain joins TRBV29-1 and TRBJ1-5; D unclear. Germline V gene lookup returns CDR1 SQVTM and CDR2 ANQGSEA. The CDR3 runs to 12 residues. Trimming removed 6 bases at V and 6 bases at J, with 12 bases between. CDR3 sequence: CSVAEGVQPQHF. The CDR3 nucleotides are TGCAGCGTCGCGGAGGGCGTTCAGCCCCAGCATTTT.

The gene calls are TRBV20-1 and TRBJ2-2; D assignment may be TRBD1 or TRBD2 (5 bases each). V lost 6 bases and J lost 9, with 20 bases in between. The germline V gene has CDR1 DFQATT and CDR2 SNEGSKA (reference sequence). This CDR3 contains 14 residues. The CDR3 bases are TGCAGTGCCCCCCTCGGGGACCGCCACCGGGAGCTGTTTTTT. This sequence encodes CSAPLGDRHRELFF.

V usage is TRBV6-4 and J usage is TRBJ1-5, with 9 positions matching TRBD1. This CDR3 comprises 17 residues. The J segment lost 5 bases and the V segment lost 3 bases, leaving 11 bases of the junction unmatched. Germline V gives CDR1 MRHNA, CDR2 SNTAGT. Here the CDR3 reads CASSDHGQGWRHQPQHF. In DNA form, the CDR3 reads TGTGCCAGCAGTGATCATGGACAGGGGTGGCGGCATCAGCCCCAGCATTTT.

Concerning this clonotype: A read error may produce the germline difference seen at one junction end. This chain links TRBV15 with TRBJ2-1; TRBD2 aligns across 7 bases. There are 14 residues in the CDR3. Per the germline V gene, CDR1 is LNHNV and CDR2 is YYDKDF (reference sequence). CDR3 DNA sequence: TGTGCCACCAGCAGAGTGTCGCGGGAGAATGCGCAGTTCTTC. Encoded protein: CATSRVSRENAQFF.

This chain joins TRBV27 and TRBJ2-3; 7 bases agree with TRBD2. The CDR3 loop spans 15 amino acids. The V gene end was trimmed by 3 bases and the J gene end by 5 bases; junction bases not matched to a gene: 8. The germline CDR1 and CDR2 sequences are MNHEY and SMNVEV (reference sequence). Here the CDR3 DNA reads TGTGCCAGCAGTTTCATGGCGGGAGAGGTAGATACGCAGTATTTT. Translating it yields CASSFMAGEVDTQYF.

The chain employs TRBV20-1 and TRBJ1-5, with 10 positions matching TRBD1. J was trimmed by 6 bases and V by 3 bases; bases with no gene match: 8. Germline V CDR1 and CDR2: DFQATT, SNEGSKA (reference sequence). The CDR3 totals 15 residues. The CDR3 loop is CSASKGQGYSQPQHF. The CDR3, as DNA: TGCAGTGCTAGTAAGGGACAGGGGTACAGTCAGCCCCAGCATTTT.